The next 12 T cell receptor beta chains were all read from a single sample in a study of response to subunit inactivated influenza vaccine. TCRdb reanalysed the RT-PCR reads using MiXCR and keeps one entry per CDR3 protein. Of approximately 170,000 distinct CDR3 sequences in the sample, 13% to 15% are singletons; the top ten hold under 30%. Sequenced here: CD8+ T cells sorted from PBMCs, sampled more than 4 days after vaccination. The receptor set was obtained from a man in his forties or fifties who received an inactivated influenza vaccine.

This clonotype was seen only a few times. This chain uses TRBV12-3 or TRBV12-4 with TRBJ2-5; D remains unclear. V gave up 2 bases and J gave up 4 bases, with 8 bases separating them. CDR3 length: 13 residues. The CDR3 sequence is CASSLYLRETQYF. The CDR3, as DNA: TGTGCCAGCAGTTTATACCTCCGAGAGACCCAGTACTTC.

The gene calls are TRBV5-1 and TRBJ2-1; maybe TRBD2 (5 bases). Trimming left V 0 bases short and J 5 bases short, with 6 bases between. The CDR3 is 13 residues long. Germline V lookup: CDR1 SGHRS, CDR2 YFSETQ. CDR3 sequence (DNA): TGCGCCAGCAGCTTGGCCGGGAACAATGAGCAGTTCTTC. Translated, it gives CASSLAGNNEQFF.

This clonotype was detected only a few times. The rearrangement links TRBV5-1 to TRBJ2-3; 11 nucleotides line up with TRBD2. The trim removed 3 bases at V and 4 bases at J, leaving 13 bases unmatched. CDR3 length equals 18 residues. Germline CDR1 reads SGHRS; CDR2 reads YFSETQ. The CDR3 sequence is CASSSTSGGYGGPDTQYF. The CDR3 nucleotides are TGCGCCAGCAGCTCAACTAGCGGGGGATATGGCGGACCAGATACGCAGTATTTT.

On this clonotype itself: One junction end does not reproduce the germline sequence, and a read error may be involved. The J gene is TRBJ1-1, the V gene TRBV6-2 or TRBV6-3; D gene ambiguous. Per germline, CDR1 MNHEY and CDR2 SVGEGT. The CDR3 sequence is 12 residues long. The CDR3 protein is CASKHLNTEASF. The CDR3 DNA reads TGTGCCAGCAAGCACCTGAACACTGAAGCTTCCTTT.

J is TRBJ2-7 and V is TRBV5-8; 8 bases fit TRBD1. Germline CDR1 reads SGHTS; CDR2 reads YDEGEE. The CDR3 extends over 16 amino acids. The V segment lost 3 bases and the J segment 6 bases; nucleotides outside the gene matches: 14. Here the CDR3 reads CASSSEVRTGSGEQYF. CDR3 nucleotides: TGTGCCAGCAGCTCGGAGGTTCGGACAGGGTCGGGCGAGCAGTACTTC.

This chain links TRBV4-3 with TRBJ1-2; D perhaps matches TRBD1 (5 bases). This CDR3 has 14 residues. Trimming left V 7 bases short and J 7 bases short, with 19 bases between. Per the germline V gene, CDR1 is LGHNA and CDR2 is YSLEER. The CDR3 DNA sequence: TGCGCCAGCACCCTCTTCCTGGGGCAGGGTGGCTACACCTTC. This codes for CASTLFLGQGGYTF.

The table lists this clonotype with a few counts. CDR3 in DNA: TGTGCCAGCAGCCAGGGCTTCGGCTATGGCTACACCTTC. This gives the protein CASSQGFGYGYTF. The chain couples TRBV4-2 to TRBJ1-2; D unresolved. Trimming removed 3 bases from V and 4 bases from J, with 9 bases in between. CDR1 LGHNA and CDR2 YNFKEQ come from the germline V gene. The CDR3 covers 13 residues.

The genes are TRBV27 and TRBJ1-5; D not certain. V was pared by 6 bases and J by 0 bases, with 12 bases between. Germline assignment: CDR1 MNHEY and CDR2 SMNVEV (reference sequence). The CDR3 loop spans 15 amino acids. CDR3 nucleotide sequence: TGTGCCAGCAGACGTCGGATGGATAGCAATCAGCCCCAGCATTTT. Amino acids: CASRRRMDSNQPQHF.

This clonotype has a handful of counts. This rearrangement joins TRBV29-1 to TRBJ2-5; D is uncertain. CDR1 SQVTM and CDR2 ANQGSEA come from the germline V gene. The CDR3 sequence is 11 residues long. Trimming took 4 bases from V and 5 from J, leaving 8 bases between them. The CDR3 nucleotides are TGCAGCGTTGCTGAGGCGGAGACCCAGTACTTC. Translation gives CSVAEAETQYF.

V and J are TRBV4-2 and TRBJ2-7; D possibly corresponds to TRBD1 (5 bases). Looked up from germline, CDR1 is LGHNA and CDR2 is YNFKEQ. V was clipped by 0 bases and J by 3 bases, with 18 bases between them. This CDR3 comprises 17 residues. CDR3 protein: CASSQDFRVDGYYEQYF. CDR3 DNA sequence: TGTGCCAGCAGCCAAGATTTCAGGGTGGATGGCTACTACGAGCAGTACTTC.

This clonotype was counted ten times or more. This sequence joins TRBV20-1 and TRBJ2-1; unclear D gene. Germline V gene data show CDR1 as DFQATT and CDR2 as SNEGSKA (reference sequence). The V and J ends lost 0 bases and 0 bases respectively, with 12 bases between them. This CDR3 is 16 amino acids long. This CDR3 reads CSARDLEESSYNEQFF. The DNA of the CDR3 is TGCAGTGCTAGAGATCTCGAGGAGAGCTCCTACAATGAGCAGTTCTTC.

This clonotype was seen only a few times. This rearrangement joins TRBV7-8 to TRBJ2-1; D remains ambiguous. V was trimmed by 5 bases and J by 9 bases, leaving 17 bases between them. CDR3 length: 14 amino acids. CDR1 and CDR2 (germline): SGHVS, FQNEAQ. CDR3: CASSPASNGVEQFF. The CDR3, as DNA: TGTGCCAGCAGCCCGGCTTCAAATGGGGTTGAGCAGTTCTTC.